This T cell receptor (beta chain) came from a study of blood T cell repertoires in COVID-19. Study at large: Researchers got acute and convalescent COVID-19 samples from the United States, Italy and Spain. T cells, B-cell-depleted T cells, or PBMCs supplied cDNA or gDNA.

The V end was cut by 3 bases, the J end by 1 base, with 13 bases between. CDR3 length equals 15 residues. The germline gives CDR1 SGHRS, CDR2 YFSETQ. In the study's own analysis: Quantification of nucleated cells was approximated via reference gene primer amplification. TCRdb's table, derived via immunoSEQ multiplex PCR, lists solely in-frame clones and lacks some. V and J calls and clone size are given by that table; D and trimming were obtained from the DNA. The repertoire has about 120,000 clones, 84% of them found once; the top ten carry around 8.5%. The V call is TRBV5-1, the J call TRBJ1-1; D is perhaps TRBD1 (6 bases). The sequenced sample consisted of peripheral blood. This receptor was taken from a woman between 35 and 50 years old with acute or convalescent COVID-19. CDR3 bases: TGCGCCAGCAGCTGGGAGACAGGAAGGAACACTGAAGCTTTCTTT. Translation gives CASSWETGRNTEAFF.